This T cell receptor beta chain is drawn from a study of blood T cell repertoires in COVID-19. Study at large: Donors in the United States, Italy and Spain gave samples during acute or convalescent COVID-19. T cells, B-cell-depleted T cells, or PBMCs supplied cDNA or gDNA.

In the source study's methods: Reference gene primer amplification gave estimated nucleated cell counts. Assay used: immunoSEQ multiplex PCR; TCRdb lists only in-frame clones, some missing. That table supplies the V and J calls and clone size; D and trimming were determined from the DNA. The sample carries roughly 200,000 clones, about three quarters recorded once. The CDR3 length is 13 residues. The V end was cut by 0 bases, the J end by 4 bases, with 4 bases between. Germline loops: CDR1 MGHRA, CDR2 YSYEKL. This clonotype was obtained from a woman over 75 with active or convalescent COVID-19. The chain carries TRBV4-1 and TRBJ1-3; D unclear. Specimen: peripheral blood. In DNA, the CDR3 is TGCGCCAGCAGCCAAGATCCAGGAAACACCATATATTTT. This translates into CASSQDPGNTIYF.